One T cell receptor (beta chain) is described in this entry. This sample was included in a study of blood T cell repertoires in COVID-19. Across the whole study: The study drew acute and convalescent COVID-19 samples from the United States, Italy and Spain.

Germline CDR1 and CDR2: SGHRS and YFSETQ. This CDR3 has 14 amino acids. V shed 4 bases and J shed 0 bases, with 11 bases lying between them. In the original analysis: Amplification of reference gene primers provided the estimated nucleated cell counts. This table comes from immunoSEQ multiplex PCR, and its TCRdb copy is limited to in-frame clones, with some not included. D and trimming were read from the DNA, whereas the V and J calls and clone size are those reported in that table. Found here are approximately 46,000 clones, approximately 77% of them singletons; the top ten hold roughly 4.4%. Sequencing was done on a sample of peripheral blood. The V gene is TRBV5-1, the J gene TRBJ2-7, with a tentative D call TRBD1 (6 bases). This clonotype was obtained from a woman in her 70s with acute or convalescent COVID-19. CDR3: CASSRPDSSYEQYF. The CDR3 region has the DNA TGCGCCAGCAGCCGACCGGACAGCTCCTACGAGCAGTACTTC.